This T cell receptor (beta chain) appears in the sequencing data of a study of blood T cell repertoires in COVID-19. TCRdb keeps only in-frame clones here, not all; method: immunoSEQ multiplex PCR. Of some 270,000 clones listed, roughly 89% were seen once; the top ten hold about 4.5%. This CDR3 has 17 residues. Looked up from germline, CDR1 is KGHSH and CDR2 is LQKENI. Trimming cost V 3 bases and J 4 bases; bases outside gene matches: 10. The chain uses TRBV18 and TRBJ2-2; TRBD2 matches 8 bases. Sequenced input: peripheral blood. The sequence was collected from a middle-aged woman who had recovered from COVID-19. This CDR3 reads CASSPRSGSGSTGELFF. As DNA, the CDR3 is TGTGCCAGCTCACCTAGGAGCGGGAGCGGATCCACCGGGGAGCTGTTTTTT.